This TCR beta chain was recorded in a study of long-term antiretroviral therapy in people with HIV. Study results and caveats: Across all time points, the repertoire was dominated by clones that expanded before ART.

Investigators performed immunoSEQ version v3.0 at survey level. The protocol was immunoSEQ multiplex PCR, while the TCRdb copy is restricted to in-frame clones and leaves out a portion. The sample has 35,000 to 45,000 clones, approximately 85% seen once. Comment on this clone: No antigen is known for it.

Trimming left V 7 bases short and J 0 bases short, with 13 bases between. Germline CDR1 and CDR2: SGHTA and FQGNSA. The CDR3 runs 16 residues. This specimen consisted of unsorted PBMCs, obtained 2.2 years after starting antiretroviral therapy. The receptor comes from a young man with HIV. The chain carries TRBV7-2 and TRBJ1-6; maybe TRBD1 (6 bases). CDR3 residues: CASNQGGSSYNSPLHF. The CDR3 DNA reads TGTGCCAGCAATCAAGGGGGGTCCTCCTATAATTCACCCCTCCACTTT.